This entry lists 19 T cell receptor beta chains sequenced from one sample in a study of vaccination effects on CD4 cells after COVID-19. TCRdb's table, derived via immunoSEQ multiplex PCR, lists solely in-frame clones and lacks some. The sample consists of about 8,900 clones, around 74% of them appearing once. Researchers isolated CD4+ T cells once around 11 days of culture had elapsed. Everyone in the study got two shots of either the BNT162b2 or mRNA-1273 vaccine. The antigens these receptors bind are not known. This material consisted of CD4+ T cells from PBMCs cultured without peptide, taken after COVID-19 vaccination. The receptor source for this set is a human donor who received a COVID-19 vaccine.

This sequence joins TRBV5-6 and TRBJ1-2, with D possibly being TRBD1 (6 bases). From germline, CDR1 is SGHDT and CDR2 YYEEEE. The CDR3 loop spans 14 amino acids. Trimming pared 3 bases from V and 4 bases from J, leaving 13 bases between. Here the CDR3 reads CASSSQGLGYGYTF. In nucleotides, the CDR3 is TGTGCCAGCAGCTCACAGGGTTTAGGCTATGGCTACACCTTC.

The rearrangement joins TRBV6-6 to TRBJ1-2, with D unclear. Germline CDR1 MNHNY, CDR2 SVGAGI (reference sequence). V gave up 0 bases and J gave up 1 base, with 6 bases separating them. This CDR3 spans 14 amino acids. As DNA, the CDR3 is TGTGCCAGCAGTTACTCGCCGGATAACTATGGCTACACCTTC. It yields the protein CASSYSPDNYGYTF.

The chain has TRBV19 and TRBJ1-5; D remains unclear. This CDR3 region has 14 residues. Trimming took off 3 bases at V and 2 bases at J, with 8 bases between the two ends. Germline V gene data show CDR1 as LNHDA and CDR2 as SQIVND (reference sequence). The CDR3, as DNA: TGTGCCAGTAGTATTCGGGCTCGCAATCAGCCCCAGCATTTT. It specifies CASSIRARNQPQHF.

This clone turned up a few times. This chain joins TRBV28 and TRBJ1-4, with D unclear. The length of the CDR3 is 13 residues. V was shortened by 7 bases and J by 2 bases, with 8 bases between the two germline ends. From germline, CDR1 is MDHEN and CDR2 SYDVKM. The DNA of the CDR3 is TGTGCCAGCATTTCGGGGACTAATGAAAAACTGTTTTTT. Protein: CASISGTNEKLFF. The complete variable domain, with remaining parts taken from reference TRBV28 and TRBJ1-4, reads DVKVTQSSRYLVKRTGEKVFLECVQDMDHENMFWYRQDPGLGLRLIYFSYDVKMKEKGDIPEGYSVSREKKERFSLILESASTNQTSMYLCASISGTNEKLFFGSGTQLSVL.

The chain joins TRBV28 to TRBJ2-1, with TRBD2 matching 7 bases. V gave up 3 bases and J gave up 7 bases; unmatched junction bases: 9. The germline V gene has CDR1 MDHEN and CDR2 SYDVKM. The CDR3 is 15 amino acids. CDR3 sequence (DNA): TGTGCCAGCAGTTTTGGGAGCGGGGTAGGGAATGAGCAGTTCTTC. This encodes CASSFGSGVGNEQFF.

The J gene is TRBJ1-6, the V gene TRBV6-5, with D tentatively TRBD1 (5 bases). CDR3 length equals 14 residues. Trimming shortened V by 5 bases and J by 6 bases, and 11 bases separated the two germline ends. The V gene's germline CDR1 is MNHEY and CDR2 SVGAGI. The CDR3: CASSTGTGNSPLHF. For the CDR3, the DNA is TGTGCCAGCAGTACGGGGACGGGTAATTCACCCCTCCACTTT.

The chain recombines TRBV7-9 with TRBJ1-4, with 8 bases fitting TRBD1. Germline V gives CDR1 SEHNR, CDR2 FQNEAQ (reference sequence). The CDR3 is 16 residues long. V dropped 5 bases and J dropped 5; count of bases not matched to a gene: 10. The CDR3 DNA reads TGTGCCAGCAGCCAGAGAGGGGACAGGCCGAATGAAAAACTGTTTTTT. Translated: CASSQRGDRPNEKLFF.

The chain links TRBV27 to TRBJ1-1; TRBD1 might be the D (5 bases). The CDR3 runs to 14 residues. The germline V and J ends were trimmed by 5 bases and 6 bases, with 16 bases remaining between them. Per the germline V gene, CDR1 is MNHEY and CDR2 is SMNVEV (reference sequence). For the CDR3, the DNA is TGTGCCAGCAGTCTCCTTGGGGAAGGGGCTGAAGCTTTCTTT. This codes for CASSLLGEGAEAFF.

The CDR3 DNA is TGTGCCAGCAGTTTTAAAGGTCCCCAGCATTTT. It specifies CASSFKGPQHF. The V and J genes are TRBV12-3 or TRBV12-4 and TRBJ1-5, with D hard to call. This CDR3 spans 11 amino acids. With 3 bases removed from V and 10 bases from J, the gap between germline ends came to 7 bases.

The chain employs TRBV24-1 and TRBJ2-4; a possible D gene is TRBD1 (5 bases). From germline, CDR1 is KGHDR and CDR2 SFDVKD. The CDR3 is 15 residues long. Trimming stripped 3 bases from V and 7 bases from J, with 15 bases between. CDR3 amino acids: CATSDNQGLGNIQYF. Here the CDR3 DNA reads TGTGCCACCAGTGATAACCAGGGTTTAGGGAACATTCAGTACTTC.

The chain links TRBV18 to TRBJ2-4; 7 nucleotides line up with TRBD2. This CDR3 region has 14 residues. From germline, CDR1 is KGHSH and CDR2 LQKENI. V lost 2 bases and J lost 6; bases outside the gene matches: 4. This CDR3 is CASSPFGGGNIQYF. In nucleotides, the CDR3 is TGTGCCAGCTCACCATTTGGCGGGGGAAACATTCAGTACTTC.

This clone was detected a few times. CDR3 DNA: TGTGCCAGCAGCTTAGAGGCATCTTCGGGCTACACCTTC. Amino acid sequence: CASSLEASSGYTF. The chain is built from TRBV11-2 and TRBJ1-2, with D unclear. Trimming shortened V by 0 bases and J by 8 bases, and 10 bases separated the two germline ends. This CDR3 comprises 13 residues. CDR1 SGHAT and CDR2 FQNNGV come from the germline V gene.

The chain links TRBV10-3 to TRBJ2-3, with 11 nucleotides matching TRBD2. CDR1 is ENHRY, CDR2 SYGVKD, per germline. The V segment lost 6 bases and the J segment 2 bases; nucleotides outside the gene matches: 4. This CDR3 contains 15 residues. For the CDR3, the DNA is TGTGCCATCAGCACGGGACTAGCGGTCACAGATACGCAGTATTTT. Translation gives CAISTGLAVTDTQYF.

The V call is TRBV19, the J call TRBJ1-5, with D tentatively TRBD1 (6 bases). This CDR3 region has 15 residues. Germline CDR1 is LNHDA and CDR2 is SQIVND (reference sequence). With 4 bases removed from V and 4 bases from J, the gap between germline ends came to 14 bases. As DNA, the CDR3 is TGTGCCAGTAGTACCTCCGGGGGCGAAAATCAGCCCCAGCATTTT. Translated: CASSTSGGENQPQHF.

CDR3 sequence reads: CASSEQGSNSPLHF. DNA of the CDR3: TGTGCCAGCAGTGAACAGGGGAGCAATTCACCCCTCCACTTT. The genes are TRBV6-1 and TRBJ1-6; TRBD1 is a possible D gene (6 bases). The germline gives CDR1 MNHNS, CDR2 SASEGT. The CDR3 sequence is 14 residues long. V lost 2 bases, J lost 7 bases, and 9 bases lay in between.

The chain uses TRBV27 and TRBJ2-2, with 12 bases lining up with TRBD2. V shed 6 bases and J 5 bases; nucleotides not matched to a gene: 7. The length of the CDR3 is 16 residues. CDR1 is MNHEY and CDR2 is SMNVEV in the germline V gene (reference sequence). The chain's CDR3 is CASSSAGTSGTGELFF. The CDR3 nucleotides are TGTGCCAGCAGCTCAGCCGGGACTAGCGGGACCGGGGAGCTGTTTTTT.

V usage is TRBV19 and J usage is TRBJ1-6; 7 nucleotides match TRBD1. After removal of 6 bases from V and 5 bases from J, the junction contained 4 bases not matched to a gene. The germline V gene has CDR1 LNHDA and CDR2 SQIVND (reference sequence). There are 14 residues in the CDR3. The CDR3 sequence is CASSNRGNNSPLHF. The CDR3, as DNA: TGTGCCAGTAGCAACAGGGGAAATAATTCACCCCTCCACTTT.

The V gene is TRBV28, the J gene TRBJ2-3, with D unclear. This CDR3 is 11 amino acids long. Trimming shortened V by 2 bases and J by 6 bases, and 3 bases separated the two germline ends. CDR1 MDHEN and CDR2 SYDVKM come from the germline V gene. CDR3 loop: CASSLRDTQYF. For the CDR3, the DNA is TGTGCCAGCAGTTTACGTGATACGCAGTATTTT. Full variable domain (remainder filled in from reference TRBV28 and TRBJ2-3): DVKVTQSSRYLVKRTGEKVFLECVQDMDHENMFWYRQDPGLGLRLIYFSYDVKMKEKGDIPEGYSVSREKKERFSLILESASTNQTSMYLCASSLRDTQYFGPGTRLTVL.

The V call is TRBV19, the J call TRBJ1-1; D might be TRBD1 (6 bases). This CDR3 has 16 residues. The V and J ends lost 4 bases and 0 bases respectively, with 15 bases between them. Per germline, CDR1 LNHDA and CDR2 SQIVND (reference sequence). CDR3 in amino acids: CASSKILRGLNTEAFF. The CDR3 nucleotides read TGTGCCAGTAGTAAAATCTTGCGGGGGCTGAACACTGAAGCTTTCTTT.